These 21 T cell receptor beta chains came from one sample sequenced in a study of blood T cell repertoires in COVID-19. Produced via immunoSEQ multiplex PCR; TCRdb's table is partial and in-frame only. Counted here are 200,000 to 300,000 clones, 84% occurring once; the ten biggest clones make up roughly 4%. Specimen: peripheral blood. All receptors come from a man aged 60-69 years with acute or convalescent COVID-19.

The chain has TRBV11-2 and TRBJ1-2, with D uncertain. CDR3 size: 15 residues. Germline loops: CDR1 SGHAT, CDR2 FQNNGV. V was pared by 5 bases and J by 0 bases, with 13 bases between. CDR3 in amino acids: CASSPGGSANYGYTF. The DNA for the CDR3 is TGTGCCAGCAGCCCAGGAGGCAGTGCTAACTATGGCTACACCTTC. Drawing the rest from reference TRBV11-2 and TRBJ1-2, the complete variable domain is EAGVAQSPRYKIIEKRQSVAFWCNPISGHATLYWYQQILGQGPKLLIQFQNNGVVDDSQLPKDRFSAERLKGVDSTLKIQPAKLEDSAVYLCASSPGGSANYGYTFGSGTRLTVV.

The chain joins TRBV5-6 to TRBJ1-5; perhaps TRBD1 as D (6 bases). The ends were cut back, 7 bases at V and 6 bases at J, with 17 bases in the middle. The CDR3 covers 14 residues. Per germline, CDR1 SGHDT and CDR2 YYEEEE. CDR3 amino acids: CASASGGGRQPQHF. In nucleotides, the CDR3 is TGTGCCAGCGCCTCGGGAGGGGGACGTCAGCCCCAGCATTTT.

The chain joins TRBV5-4 to TRBJ1-1, with D possibly being TRBD1 (6 bases). Germline V gene sequence: CDR1 SGHNT, CDR2 YYREEE (reference sequence). Trimming removed 4 bases at V and 3 bases at J, with 16 bases between. The CDR3 contains 15 residues. The CDR3 coding sequence is TGTGCCAGCAGCGGTACAGGGAGAGGGCACACTGAAGCTTTCTTT. This gives the protein CASSGTGRGHTEAFF. Looking up the rest from reference TRBV5-4 and TRBJ1-1 gives the full variable domain: ETGVTQSPTHLIKTRGQQVTLRCSSQSGHNTVSWYQQALGQGPQFIFQYYREEENGRGNFPPRFSGLQFPNYSSELNVNALELDDSALYLCASSGTGRGHTEAFFGQGTRLTVV.

The chain employs TRBV4-3 and TRBJ1-4; 8 bases agree with TRBD1. The CDR3 runs to 15 residues. V lost 1 base and J lost 3; bases outside the gene matches: 1. CDR1 LGHNA and CDR2 YSLEER come from the germline V gene. Here the CDR3 reads CASSQGTGPNEKLFF. DNA for the CDR3: TGCGCCAGCAGCCAAGGGACAGGGCCTAATGAAAAACTGTTTTTT.

The chain recombines TRBV6-5 with TRBJ2-7; 10 nucleotides line up with TRBD1. The CDR3 has 13 amino acids. V shed 8 bases and J 4 bases; nucleotides not matched to a gene: 5. The germline V gene has CDR1 MNHEY and CDR2 SVGAGI. The CDR3 spells CASDRGRGYEQYF. DNA of the CDR3: TGTGCCAGCGACAGGGGGCGCGGGTACGAGCAGTACTTC.

The rearrangement links TRBV27 to TRBJ1-5; 11 nucleotides align to TRBD1. The germline CDR1 and CDR2 sequences are MNHEY and SMNVEV (reference sequence). V gave up 5 bases and J gave up 7 bases; unmatched junction bases: 10. This CDR3 has 16 residues. CDR3 nucleotides: TGTGCCAGCAGTCCCCTGGACAGGGGGCTGGGGCAGCCCCAGCATTTT. Translation gives CASSPLDRGLGQPQHF.

The chain combines TRBV27 with TRBJ2-7; D is possibly TRBD1 (6 bases). CDR3 size: 14 residues. Germline V gene lookup returns CDR1 MNHEY and CDR2 SMNVEV (reference sequence). V lost 5 bases to trimming and J lost 7 bases, with 18 bases between them. This chain's CDR3 is CASSTSSGVREQYF. The CDR3 nucleotides are TGTGCCAGCAGTACCTCCTCAGGGGTACGGGAGCAGTACTTC.

The V gene is TRBV6-5, the J gene TRBJ2-1; D is possibly TRBD1 (6 bases). The CDR3 loop spans 14 amino acids. Trimming left V 7 bases short and J 9 bases short, with 19 bases between. CDR1 and CDR2 from the germline V gene are MNHEY and SVGAGI. The DNA for the CDR3 is TGTGCCAGCACCCAAAGGCGACAGGACAGTGAGCAGTTCTTC. Residues: CASTQRRQDSEQFF.

This rearrangement joins TRBV11-3 to TRBJ2-1; 9 bases match TRBD2. CDR3 length equals 12 residues. Looked up from germline, CDR1 is SGHNT and CDR2 is YENEEA. The V and J ends lost 5 bases and 14 bases, in that order; junction bases with no gene match: 7. This CDR3 reads CASSPSGTPEFF. The CDR3 DNA is TGTGCCAGCAGCCCTAGCGGGACCCCGGAGTTCTTC. Together with reference TRBV11-3 and TRBJ2-1, the CDR3 gives the full variable domain: EAGVVQSPRYKIIEKKQPVAFWCNPISGHNTLYWYLQNLGQGPELLIRYENEEAVDDSQLPKDRFSAERLKGVDSTLKIQPAELGDSAVYLCASSPSGTPEFFGPGTRLTVL.

This sequence joins TRBV5-1 and TRBJ1-2; D might be TRBD1 (6 bases). In germline, CDR1 is SGHRS, CDR2 YFSETQ. The CDR3 has 11 residues. Trimming left V 7 bases short and J 2 bases short, with 6 bases between. The CDR3 loop is CASQGNYGYTF. The CDR3 DNA is TGCGCCAGCCAGGGGAACTATGGCTACACCTTC.

This clone turned up a few times. Here the CDR3 reads CASSLIQPSGLAVPYEQYF. As DNA, the CDR3 is TGTGCCAGCAGCTTAATACAACCTTCGGGACTAGCGGTTCCCTACGAGCAGTACTTC. This rearrangement joins TRBV7-8 to TRBJ2-7, with 11 bases aligning to TRBD2. Germline loops: CDR1 SGHVS, CDR2 FQNEAQ. V was pared by 2 bases and J by 2 bases, with 14 bases of the junction left unmatched. The CDR3 extends over 19 amino acids.

The V and J genes are TRBV6-5 and TRBJ1-5, with D perhaps matching TRBD1 (5 bases). Between the trimmed V and J ends, which lost 6 bases and 4 bases, there was a span of 16 bases. Germline V gives CDR1 MNHEY, CDR2 SVGAGI. The length of the CDR3 is 15 residues. CDR3 amino acids: CASSPGADRNQPQHF. The CDR3 DNA follows: TGTGCCAGCAGCCCAGGCGCCGACAGAAATCAGCCCCAGCATTTT.

The chain employs TRBV7-9 and TRBJ2-2; 9 nucleotides match TRBD2. The CDR3 is made up of 16 amino acids. The V and J ends lost 5 bases and 1 base, in that order; junction bases with no gene match: 5. The germline gives CDR1 SEHNR, CDR2 FQNEAQ (reference sequence). The CDR3 sequence: CASSRRLAVNTGELFF. CDR3 nucleotides: TGTGCCAGCAGCCGTAGACTAGCGGTGAACACCGGGGAGCTGTTTTTT.

This chain connects TRBV5-4 to TRBJ1-1; D uncertain. Germline V gives CDR1 SGHNT, CDR2 YYREEE (reference sequence). The CDR3 extends over 14 amino acids. Between the trimmed V and J ends, which lost 4 bases and 4 bases, there was a span of 14 bases. The CDR3 DNA follows: TGTGCCAGCAGCCACAACAGAGGGCTCACTGAAGCTTTCTTT. Translating gives CASSHNRGLTEAFF.

The chain links TRBV5-4 to TRBJ2-2, with 7 bases that match TRBD1. The CDR3 totals 15 residues. V trimming: 3 bases; J trimming: 3 bases; junction bases outside the gene matches: 5. Germline CDR1 is SGHNT and CDR2 is YYREEE (reference sequence). Here the CDR3 reads CASSSTGTYTGELFF. The CDR3 region has the DNA TGTGCCAGCAGCTCGACAGGGACCTACACCGGGGAGCTGTTTTTT.

This clone came up a few times. The gene calls are TRBV5-1 and TRBJ2-2, with D possibly TRBD2 on 6 matching bases. This CDR3 comprises 14 residues. Trimming pared 4 bases from V and 5 bases from J, leaving 12 bases between. The germline CDR1 and CDR2 sequences are SGHRS and YFSETQ. CDR3 loop: CASSLTSRTGELFF. The CDR3, as DNA: TGCGCCAGCAGCCTTACTAGCAGAACCGGGGAGCTGTTTTTT. The whole variable domain, filled in from reference TRBV5-1 and TRBJ2-2, reads KAGVTQTPRYLIKTRGQQVTLSCSPISGHRSVSWYQQTPGQGLQFLFEYFSETQRNKGNFPGRFSGRQFSNSRSEMNVSTLELGDSALYLCASSLTSRTGELFFGEGSRLTVL.

The chain uses TRBV7-9 and TRBJ1-6; D is possibly TRBD1 (6 bases). The length of the CDR3 is 16 residues. CDR1 and CDR2 (germline): SEHNR, FQNEAQ (reference sequence). Trimming cost V 2 bases and J 6 bases, with 14 bases left between them. CDR3 residues: CASSLISDRFNSPLHF. CDR3 nucleotide sequence: TGTGCCAGCAGCTTAATCTCCGACAGGTTTAATTCACCCCTCCACTTT.

The chain is built from TRBV5-4 and TRBJ2-4, with no clear D. V dropped 5 bases and J dropped 8 bases, with 11 bases sitting between them. The CDR3 is made up of 12 amino acids. Germline V lookup: CDR1 SGHNT, CDR2 YYREEE (reference sequence). The chain's CDR3 is CASRDDWDIQYF. DNA for the CDR3: TGTGCCAGCAGAGACGACTGGGACATTCAGTACTTC.

The rearrangement uses TRBV6-5 and TRBJ1-5; unclear D gene. The V and J ends lost 5 bases and 0 bases respectively, with 5 bases between them. The CDR3 covers 13 residues. Per the germline V gene, CDR1 is MNHEY and CDR2 is SVGAGI. The CDR3 sequence is CASSQYSNQPQHF. As DNA, the CDR3 is TGTGCCAGCAGTCAGTATAGCAATCAGCCCCAGCATTTT.

This clone appeared a few times. The V gene is TRBV18, the J gene TRBJ2-2, with 14 bases lining up with TRBD2. V gave up 6 bases and J gave up 0 bases; unmatched junction bases: 6. Germline V CDR1 and CDR2: KGHSH, LQKENI. The CDR3 length is 18 residues. The CDR3 sequence: CASSPGLAGDANTGELFF. DNA of the CDR3: TGTGCCAGCTCTCCGGGACTAGCGGGAGACGCGAACACCGGGGAGCTGTTTTTT.

The chain couples TRBV3-1 (or the pseudogene TRBV3-2) to TRBJ2-3; 9 bases map to TRBD1. CDR3 length equals 15 residues. J lost 3 bases, V lost 3 bases, and 4 bases had no gene match. Germline V gives CDR1 LGHDT, CDR2 YNNKEL (reference sequence). The CDR3 DNA reads as TGTGCCAGCAGCCAGGTTGGACAGGGGACAGATACGCAGTATTTT. This codes for CASSQVGQGTDTQYF.